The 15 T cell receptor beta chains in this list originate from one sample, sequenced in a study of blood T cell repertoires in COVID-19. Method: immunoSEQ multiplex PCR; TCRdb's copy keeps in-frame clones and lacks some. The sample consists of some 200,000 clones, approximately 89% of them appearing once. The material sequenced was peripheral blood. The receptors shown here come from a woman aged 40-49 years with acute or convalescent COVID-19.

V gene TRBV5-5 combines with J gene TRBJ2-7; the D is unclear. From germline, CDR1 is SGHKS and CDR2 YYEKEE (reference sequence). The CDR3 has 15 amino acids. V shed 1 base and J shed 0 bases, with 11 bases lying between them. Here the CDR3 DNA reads TGTGCCAGCAGCTTGTACCGAGGAAACTCCTACGAGCAGTACGTC. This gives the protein CASSLYRGNSYEQYV.

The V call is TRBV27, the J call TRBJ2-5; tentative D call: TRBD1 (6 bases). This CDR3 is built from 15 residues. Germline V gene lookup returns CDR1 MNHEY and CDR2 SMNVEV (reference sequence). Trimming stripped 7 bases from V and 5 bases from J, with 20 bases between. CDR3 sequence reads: CASTVSGGMGETQYF. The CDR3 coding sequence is TGTGCCAGCACGGTTTCTGGGGGCATGGGCGAGACCCAGTACTTC.

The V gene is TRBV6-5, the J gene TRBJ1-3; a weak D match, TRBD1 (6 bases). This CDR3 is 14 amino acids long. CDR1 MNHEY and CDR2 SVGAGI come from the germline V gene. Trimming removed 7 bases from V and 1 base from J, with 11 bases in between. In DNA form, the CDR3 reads TGTGCCAGCATAGGTACAGGGTCTGGAAACACCATATATTTT. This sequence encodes CASIGTGSGNTIYF.

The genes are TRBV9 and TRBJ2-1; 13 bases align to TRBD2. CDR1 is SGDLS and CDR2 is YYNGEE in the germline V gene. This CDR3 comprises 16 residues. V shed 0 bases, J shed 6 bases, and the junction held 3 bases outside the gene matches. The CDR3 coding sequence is TGTGCCAGCAGCGTAGCTACTAGCGGGGGGGCCAATGAGCAGTTCTTC. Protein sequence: CASSVATSGGANEQFF.

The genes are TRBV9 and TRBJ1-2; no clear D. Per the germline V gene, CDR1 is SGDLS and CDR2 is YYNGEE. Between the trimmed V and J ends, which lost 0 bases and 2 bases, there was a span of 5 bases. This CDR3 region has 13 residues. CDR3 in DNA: TGTGCCAGCAGCGTAGCCGTCAACTATGGCTACACCTTC. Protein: CASSVAVNYGYTF.

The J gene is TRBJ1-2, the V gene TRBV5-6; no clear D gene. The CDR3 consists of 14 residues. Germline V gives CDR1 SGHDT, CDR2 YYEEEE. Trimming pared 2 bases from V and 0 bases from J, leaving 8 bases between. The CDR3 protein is CASSLGSSNYGYTF. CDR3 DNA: TGTGCCAGCAGCTTAGGGAGTTCTAACTATGGCTACACCTTC.

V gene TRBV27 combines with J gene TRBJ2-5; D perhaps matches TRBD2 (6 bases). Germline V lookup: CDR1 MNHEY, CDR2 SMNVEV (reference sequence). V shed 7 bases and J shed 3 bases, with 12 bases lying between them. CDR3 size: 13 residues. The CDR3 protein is CASIRWGEETQYF. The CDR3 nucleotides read TGTGCCAGCATTAGGTGGGGGGAAGAGACCCAGTACTTC.

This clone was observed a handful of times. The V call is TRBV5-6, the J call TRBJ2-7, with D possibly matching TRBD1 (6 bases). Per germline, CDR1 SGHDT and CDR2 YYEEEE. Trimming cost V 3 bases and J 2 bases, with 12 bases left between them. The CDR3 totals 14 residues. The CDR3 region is CASSSWDTPYEQYV. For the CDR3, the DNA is TGTGCCAGCAGCTCCTGGGACACTCCCTACGAGCAGTACGTC.

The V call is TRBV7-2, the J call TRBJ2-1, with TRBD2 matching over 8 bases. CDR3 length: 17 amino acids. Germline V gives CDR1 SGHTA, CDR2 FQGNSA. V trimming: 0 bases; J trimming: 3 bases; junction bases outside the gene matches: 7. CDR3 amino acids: CASSLAAAGGFYNEQFF. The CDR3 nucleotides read TGTGCCAGCAGCTTAGCTGCGGCGGGGGGATTCTACAATGAGCAGTTCTTC.

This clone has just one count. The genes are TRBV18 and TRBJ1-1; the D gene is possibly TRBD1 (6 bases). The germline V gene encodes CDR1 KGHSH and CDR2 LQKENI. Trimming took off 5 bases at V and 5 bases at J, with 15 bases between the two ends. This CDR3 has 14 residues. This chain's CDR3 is CASSSRQDRTEAFF. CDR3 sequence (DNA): TGTGCCAGCTCATCAAGACAGGATCGGACTGAAGCTTTCTTT.

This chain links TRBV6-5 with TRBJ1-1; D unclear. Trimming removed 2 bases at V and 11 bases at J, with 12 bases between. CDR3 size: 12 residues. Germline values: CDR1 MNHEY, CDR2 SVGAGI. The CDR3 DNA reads TGTGCCAGCAGTTACGGATCCGGAGGGGCTTTCTTT. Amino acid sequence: CASSYGSGGAFF.

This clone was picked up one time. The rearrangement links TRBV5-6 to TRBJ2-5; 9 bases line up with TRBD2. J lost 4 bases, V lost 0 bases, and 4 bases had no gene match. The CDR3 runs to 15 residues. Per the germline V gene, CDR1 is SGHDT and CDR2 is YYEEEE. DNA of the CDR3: TGTGCCAGCAGCTTGGGCCTAGCGGGGCGAGAGACCCAGTACTTC. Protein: CASSLGLAGRETQYF.

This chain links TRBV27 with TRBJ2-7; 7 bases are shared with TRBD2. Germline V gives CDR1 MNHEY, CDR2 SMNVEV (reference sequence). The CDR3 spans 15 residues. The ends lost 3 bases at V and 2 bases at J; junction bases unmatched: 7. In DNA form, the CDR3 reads TGTGCCAGCAGTTTGAGGGGCGGGGGTACCTACGAGCAGTACGTC. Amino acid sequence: CASSLRGGGTYEQYV.

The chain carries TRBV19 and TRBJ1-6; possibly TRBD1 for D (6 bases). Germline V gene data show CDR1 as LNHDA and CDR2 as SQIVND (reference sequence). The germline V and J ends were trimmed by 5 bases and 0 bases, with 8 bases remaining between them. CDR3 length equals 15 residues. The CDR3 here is CASSEQGSYNSPLHF. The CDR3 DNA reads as TGTGCCAGTAGTGAACAGGGCTCCTATAATTCACCCCTCCACTTT.

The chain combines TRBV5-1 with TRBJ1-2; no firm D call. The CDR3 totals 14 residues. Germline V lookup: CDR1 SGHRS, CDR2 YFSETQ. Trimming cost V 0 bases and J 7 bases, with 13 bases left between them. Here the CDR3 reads CASSLAVGSGGYTF. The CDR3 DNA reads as TGCGCCAGCAGCTTGGCCGTGGGTTCGGGTGGCTACACCTTC.